The present T cell receptor (beta chain) was sequenced within a study of OX40 agonist ivuxolimab in advanced cancers. Background on the study: Partial responses, seen in three patients, involved one hepatocellular carcinoma and two cutaneous melanomas.

The CDR3 spans 16 residues. With 0 bases removed from V and 0 bases from J, the gap between germline ends came to 10 bases. Germline V CDR1 and CDR2: SGHDT, YYEEEE. Here immunoSEQ multiplex PCR was the method, and the copy in TCRdb shows in-frame clones only, minus some. Of approximately 69,000 clones listed, roughly 80% are singletons. This chain links TRBV5-6 with TRBJ2-4, with D unresolved. Sequencing was performed on CD4+ or CD8+ T cells sorted from blood, taken in a trial of the OX40 agonist ivuxolimab. The origin of this receptor is an adult with an advanced solid tumor such as melanoma, head and neck, liver or kidney cancer. CDR3 sequence: CASSLVGDLAKNIQYF. The CDR3 DNA reads TGTGCCAGCAGCTTGGTCGGAGACCTAGCCAAAAACATTCAGTACTTC.